This T cell receptor beta chain was retrieved from a study of blood T cells in healthy people across ages. The donors, aged roughly 6 to 95, were healthy Caucasians from Russia. The V gene's germline CDR1 is MDHEN and CDR2 SYDVKM. There are 15 residues in the CDR3. Losses at the gene ends were 4 bases for V and 7 bases for J; bases not matched to a gene: 6. Using a J-beta primer mix together with a sample-barcoded 5' primer, a second PCR was run for roughly 6 to 11 cycles. Each cDNA molecule carried a tag from a template-switch adaptor that contained 12 random nucleotides. TCRdb re-called the 5' RACE reads through MiXCR, storing one row per CDR3 protein. The table shows about 1.8 million distinct CDR3 sequences, with around half occurring only once.

The chain combines TRBV28 with TRBJ1-6; 8 nucleotides line up with TRBD1. Sequenced: blood. The receptor's source is a woman aged 40 to 50 in good health. The CDR3 region has the DNA TGTGCCAGCAGTTCGGACAGGGTCGAGAATTCACCCCTCCACTTT. It encodes CASSSDRVENSPLHF. The whole variable domain, filled in from reference TRBV28 and TRBJ1-6, reads DVKVTQSSRYLVKRTGEKVFLECVQDMDHENMFWYRQDPGLGLRLIYFSYDVKMKEKGDIPEGYSVSREKKERFSLILESASTNQTSMYLCASSSDRVENSPLHFGNGTRLTVT.